These T cell receptor beta chains were read from a single sample in a study of shared clonotypes between healthy human individuals. TCRdb's table, derived via immunoSEQ multiplex PCR, lists solely in-frame clones and lacks some. This sample carries 640,000 or so clones, less than 80% of them seen once, and the ten largest clones take approximately 1.8%. Sequencing was done on a sample of memory CD4+ T cells sorted from blood. Receptor source: a young woman in good health. Each CDR3 is given with its conserved first and last residue. Each record gives: D gene, J gene, V gene, clone size, CDR3 protein, CDR3 DNA. The D gene is left open where the match is weak. Clone size is shown for a subset of rows, as once, few, many or a class of expanded clone.

D gene: .; J gene: TRBJ2-7; V gene: TRBV30; clone size: .; CDR3 protein: CAWRKGSSYEQYF; CDR3 DNA: TGTGCCTGGAGGAAGGGCTCGTCCTACGAGCAGTACTTC
D gene: .; J gene: TRBJ1-2; V gene: TRBV5-1; clone size: .; CDR3 protein: CASGQGEANYGYTF; CDR3 DNA: TGCGCCAGCGGTCAGGGAGAGGCTAACTATGGCTACACCTTC
D gene: .; J gene: TRBJ1-1; V gene: TRBV27; clone size: .; CDR3 protein: CASSGPRVAEAFF; CDR3 DNA: TGTGCCAGCAGTGGACCCAGGGTCGCTGAAGCTTTCTTT
D gene: .; J gene: TRBJ2-1; V gene: TRBV7-2; clone size: .; CDR3 protein: CASSRNTYNEQFF; CDR3 DNA: TGTGCCAGCAGCCGGAACACTTACAATGAGCAGTTCTTC
D gene: .; J gene: TRBJ1-5; V gene: TRBV6-5; clone size: .; CDR3 protein: CASSYSYRDQPQHF; CDR3 DNA: TGTGCCAGCAGTTACTCGTACCGCGATCAGCCCCAGCATTTT
D gene: .; J gene: TRBJ2-3; V gene: TRBV28; clone size: .; CDR3 protein: CASTDPLHTQYF; CDR3 DNA: TGTGCCAGCACGGACCCACTGCATACGCAGTATTTT
D gene: TRBD2; J gene: TRBJ2-1; V gene: TRBV11-1; clone size: .; CDR3 protein: CASQRTSGNEQFF; CDR3 DNA: TGTGCCAGCCAGAGGACTAGCGGCAATGAGCAGTTCTTC
D gene: .; J gene: TRBJ1-5; V gene: TRBV5-6; clone size: .; CDR3 protein: CASSLAGRYQPQHF; CDR3 DNA: TGTGCCAGCAGCTTGGCCGGACGCTATCAGCCCCAGCATTTT
D gene: TRBD2; J gene: TRBJ2-5; V gene: TRBV4-1; clone size: .; CDR3 protein: CASSFSGNPRETQYF; CDR3 DNA: TGCGCCAGCAGTTTTAGCGGGAACCCCCGGGAGACCCAGTACTTC
D gene: .; J gene: TRBJ1-3; V gene: TRBV6-6; clone size: .; CDR3 protein: CASSDWRDSGNTIYF; CDR3 DNA: TGTGCCAGCAGTGACTGGCGGGACTCTGGAAACACCATATATTTT
D gene: .; J gene: TRBJ2-7; V gene: TRBV28; clone size: .; CDR3 protein: CASSSKPYEQYF; CDR3 DNA: TGTGCCAGCAGCAGCAAGCCCTACGAGCAGTACTTC
D gene: TRBD2; J gene: TRBJ2-3; V gene: TRBV6-1; clone size: once; CDR3 protein: CASSEASGRRDTQYF; CDR3 DNA: TGTGCCAGCAGTGAAGCCAGCGGGAGAAGAGATACGCAGTATTTT
D gene: .; J gene: TRBJ1-2; V gene: TRBV5-1; clone size: once; CDR3 protein: CASSLDGIVGSGYTF; CDR3 DNA: TGCGCCAGCAGTTTGGATGGGATCGTTGGAAGTGGCTACACCTTC
D gene: .; J gene: TRBJ2-3; V gene: TRBV5-8; clone size: .; CDR3 protein: CASSLDQFTDTQYF; CDR3 DNA: TGTGCCAGCAGCTTGGACCAGTTCACAGATACGCAGTATTTT
D gene: .; J gene: TRBJ1-4; V gene: TRBV5-8; clone size: .; CDR3 protein: CASSPGLTETDEKLFF; CDR3 DNA: TGTGCCAGCAGCCCGGGATTGACAGAAACCGATGAAAAACTGTTTTTT
D gene: .; J gene: TRBJ2-1; V gene: TRBV11-2; clone size: .; CDR3 protein: CASSLGLGTGTNEQFF; CDR3 DNA: TGTGCCAGCAGCTTAGGGTTAGGGACTGGAACCAATGAGCAGTTCTTC
D gene: TRBD1; J gene: TRBJ2-6; V gene: TRBV5-8; clone size: .; CDR3 protein: CASSLDRGSFSGANVLTF; CDR3 DNA: TGTGCCAGCAGCTTGGACAGGGGGTCTTTCTCTGGGGCCAACGTCCTGACTTTC
D gene: TRBD1; J gene: TRBJ2-1; V gene: TRBV11-2; clone size: .; CDR3 protein: CASSWTGGVYNEQFF; CDR3 DNA: TGTGCCAGCAGCTGGACAGGGGGCGTCTACAATGAGCAGTTCTTC
D gene: .; J gene: TRBJ1-5; V gene: TRBV21-1; clone size: .; CDR3 protein: CASTLRSEINQPQHF; CDR3 DNA: TGTGCCAGCACCCTCCGATCGGAGATAAATCAGCCCCAGCATTTT
D gene: .; J gene: TRBJ2-1; V gene: TRBV7-2; clone size: .; CDR3 protein: CASSLAGVEQFF; CDR3 DNA: TGTGCCAGCAGCTTAGCGGGAGTTGAGCAGTTCTTC
D gene: .; J gene: TRBJ2-1; V gene: TRBV7-9; clone size: few; CDR3 protein: CASSSGVETYNEQFF; CDR3 DNA: TGTGCCAGCAGCTCAGGGGTGGAGACCTACAATGAGCAGTTCTTC
D gene: TRBD1; J gene: TRBJ1-3; V gene: TRBV18; clone size: .; CDR3 protein: CASQTGDGNTIYF; CDR3 DNA: TGTGCCAGCCAGACAGGGGATGGAAACACCATATATTTT
D gene: .; J gene: TRBJ2-1; V gene: TRBV7-2; clone size: .; CDR3 protein: CASSPDSLPGEQFF; CDR3 DNA: TGTGCCAGCAGCCCGGACTCTCTGCCAGGTGAGCAGTTCTTC
D gene: TRBD2; J gene: TRBJ2-7; V gene: TRBV10-3; clone size: once; CDR3 protein: CAISGTSGGYYEQYF; CDR3 DNA: TGTGCCATCAGCGGAACTAGCGGGGGCTACTACGAGCAGTACTTC
D gene: .; J gene: TRBJ1-2; V gene: TRBV6-5; clone size: .; CDR3 protein: CASSYDAGGGYTF; CDR3 DNA: TGTGCCAGCAGTTACGACGCCGGGGGTGGCTACACCTTC
D gene: .; J gene: TRBJ1-1; V gene: TRBV6-6; clone size: .; CDR3 protein: CASRTRTVNTEAFF; CDR3 DNA: TGTGCCAGCAGGACGCGGACAGTGAACACTGAAGCTTTCTTT
D gene: .; J gene: TRBJ2-7; V gene: TRBV30; clone size: .; CDR3 protein: CAWRPGHLYEQYF; CDR3 DNA: TGTGCCTGGAGACCGGGACACCTCTACGAGCAGTACTTC
D gene: TRBD1; J gene: TRBJ2-7; V gene: TRBV2; clone size: once; CDR3 protein: CASRVPTRGYEQYF; CDR3 DNA: TGTGCCAGCAGGGTCCCTACCAGGGGGTACGAGCAGTACTTC
D gene: TRBD1; J gene: TRBJ1-1; V gene: TRBV7-2; clone size: .; CDR3 protein: CASSFSGTGGSDTEAFF; CDR3 DNA: TGTGCCAGCAGCTTCTCCGGGACAGGCGGGTCCGACACTGAAGCTTTCTTT
D gene: .; J gene: TRBJ2-1; V gene: TRBV18; clone size: .; CDR3 protein: CASSPGNNEQFF; CDR3 DNA: TGTGCCAGCTCACCCGGGAACAATGAGCAGTTCTTC
D gene: TRBD2; J gene: TRBJ2-7; V gene: TRBV9; clone size: .; CDR3 protein: CASSFHSGSTYEQYF; CDR3 DNA: TGTGCCAGCAGCTTTCATAGCGGGAGCACCTACGAGCAGTACTTC
D gene: TRBD2; J gene: TRBJ2-7; V gene: TRBV10-1; clone size: few; CDR3 protein: CASSAGTSGSEQYF; CDR3 DNA: TGCGCCAGCAGCGCCGGGACTAGCGGGAGCGAGCAGTACTTC
D gene: .; J gene: TRBJ2-4; V gene: TRBV2; clone size: .; CDR3 protein: CASKQGIAKNIQYF; CDR3 DNA: TGTGCCAGCAAACAAGGGATAGCCAAAAACATTCAGTACTTC
D gene: .; J gene: TRBJ2-1; V gene: TRBV5-1; clone size: once; CDR3 protein: CASSLGESYNEQFF; CDR3 DNA: TGCGCCAGCAGCTTAGGAGAATCCTACAATGAGCAGTTCTTC
D gene: .; J gene: TRBJ1-3; V gene: TRBV4-1; clone size: .; CDR3 protein: CASSQDYGNTIYF; CDR3 DNA: TGCGCCAGCAGCCAAGATTACGGAAACACCATATATTTT
D gene: .; J gene: TRBJ2-2; V gene: TRBV11-2; clone size: .; CDR3 protein: CASSLDYRAGELFF; CDR3 DNA: TGTGCCAGCAGCTTAGATTATCGGGCCGGGGAGCTGTTTTTT
D gene: .; J gene: TRBJ1-5; V gene: TRBV21-1; clone size: .; CDR3 protein: CASSTRSPQGVAQPQHF; CDR3 DNA: TGTGCCAGCAGCACTCGGAGTCCACAGGGGGTTGCTCAGCCCCAGCATTTT
D gene: TRBD2; J gene: TRBJ2-7; V gene: TRBV11-2; clone size: once; CDR3 protein: CASSSRRGGGYEQYF; CDR3 DNA: TGTGCCAGCAGCTCCCGCCGGGGGGGCGGCTACGAGCAGTACTTC
D gene: .; J gene: TRBJ1-1; V gene: TRBV6-6; clone size: .; CDR3 protein: CASNLTRESTEAFF; CDR3 DNA: TGTGCCAGCAACCTGACAAGGGAGTCCACTGAAGCTTTCTTT
D gene: TRBD1; J gene: TRBJ1-2; V gene: TRBV2; clone size: .; CDR3 protein: CASSGQGARYGYTF; CDR3 DNA: TGTGCCAGCAGTGGGCAGGGGGCGCGGTATGGCTACACCTTC
D gene: .; J gene: TRBJ1-5; V gene: TRBV4-1; clone size: .; CDR3 protein: CASSQDQGGQPQHF; CDR3 DNA: TGCGCCAGCAGCCAAGATCAAGGTGGGCAGCCCCAGCATTTT